This passage covers 30 T cell receptor beta chains from one sample sequenced in a study of blood T cell repertoires in COVID-19. Some clones are missing from TCRdb's copy, which holds only in-frame ones; the method was immunoSEQ multiplex PCR. The repertoire consists of under 100,000 clones, with approximately 92% occurring once and the leading ten covering under 7.5%. Material for sequencing was peripheral blood. The receptor set was obtained from a woman aged 55 to 70 with active COVID-19.

V gene TRBV19 combines with J gene TRBJ1-4, with TRBD1 matching 9 bases. V was clipped by 6 bases and J by 4 bases; unmatched bases: 6. Germline V gene sequence: CDR1 LNHDA, CDR2 SQIVND (reference sequence). CDR3 length: 15 amino acids. CDR3 protein: CASRSDRGFNEKLFF. The CDR3, as DNA: TGTGCCAGTAGGAGCGACAGGGGGTTTAATGAAAAACTGTTTTTT.

V usage is TRBV4-3 and J usage is TRBJ1-2; D gene unclear. CDR1 is LGHNA and CDR2 is YSLEER in the germline V gene. V was cut by 0 bases and J by 0 bases, with 11 bases left in between. The CDR3 extends over 16 amino acids. CDR3 bases: TGCGCCAGCAGCCAAGACGGAGCATCCCCTAACTATGGCTACACCTTC. This sequence encodes CASSQDGASPNYGYTF.

The sample holds one count of this clone. The chain couples TRBV10-3 to TRBJ2-1; D unclear. The germline V and J ends were trimmed by 4 bases and 0 bases, with 10 bases remaining between them. CDR1 and CDR2 (germline): ENHRY, SYGVKD. This CDR3 contains 15 residues. The DNA of the CDR3 is TGTGCCATCAGTGGAGGCAATGGCTCCTACAATGAGCAGTTCTTC. This codes for CAISGGNGSYNEQFF.

The chain uses TRBV5-4 and TRBJ1-4, with D perhaps TRBD1 (5 bases). Per germline, CDR1 SGHNT and CDR2 YYREEE (reference sequence). Between the trimmed V and J ends, which lost 4 bases and 5 bases, there was a span of 15 bases. The CDR3 covers 15 residues. CDR3 amino acids: CASSRIQGGNEKLFF. The DNA for the CDR3 is TGTGCCAGCAGCCGCATTCAGGGCGGAAATGAAAAACTGTTTTTT.

The rearrangement links TRBV7-2 to TRBJ2-1; D is ambiguous. CDR1 and CDR2 from the germline V gene are SGHTA and FQGNSA. Between the trimmed V and J ends, which lost 3 bases and 0 bases, there was a span of 9 bases. This CDR3 is built from 15 residues. This CDR3 reads CASSFFQVSYNEQFF. The CDR3 coding sequence is TGTGCCAGCAGCTTTTTTCAGGTCTCCTACAATGAGCAGTTCTTC.

This rearrangement joins TRBV9 to TRBJ2-7; D is ambiguous. CDR1 is SGDLS, CDR2 YYNGEE, per germline. V was shortened by 1 base and J by 5 bases, with 13 bases between the two germline ends. This CDR3 has 14 amino acids. CDR3 amino acids: CASSVNQLGDEQYF. Here the CDR3 DNA reads TGTGCCAGCAGCGTAAATCAGTTGGGCGACGAGCAGTACTTC.

The chain links TRBV3-1 (or the pseudogene TRBV3-2) to TRBJ1-2; 7 bases are shared with TRBD1. V shed 5 bases and J 6 bases; nucleotides not matched to a gene: 6. CDR1 LGHDT and CDR2 YNNKEL come from the germline V gene (reference sequence). The CDR3 consists of 13 residues. The chain's CDR3 is CASSFRQGDGYTF. CDR3 sequence (DNA): TGTGCCAGCAGCTTCAGACAGGGCGATGGCTACACCTTC.

The chain links TRBV7-9 to TRBJ1-2, with a tentative D call TRBD1 (6 bases). Germline CDR1 SEHNR, CDR2 FQNEAQ (reference sequence). CDR3 size: 15 residues. Trimming took off 1 base at V and 2 bases at J, with 11 bases between the two ends. The CDR3 DNA is TGTGCCAGCAGCTTAGGCAACACAGGGAACTATGGCTACACCTTC. Translated: CASSLGNTGNYGYTF.

The gene calls are TRBV18 and TRBJ2-7; D might be TRBD2 (5 bases). Germline V gene sequence: CDR1 KGHSH, CDR2 LQKENI. CDR3 length: 15 amino acids. V lost 0 bases and J 0 bases, leaving 9 bases between the germline ends. CDR3: CASSPPGLSSYEQYF. The CDR3 bases are TGTGCCAGCTCACCACCAGGACTGAGCTCCTACGAGCAGTACTTC.

The chain recombines TRBV5-5 with TRBJ2-3; 9 bases line up with TRBD1. The CDR3 spans 16 residues. The junction had 11 bases not matched to a gene; V was cut back by 4 bases and J by 5 bases. Germline V gene sequence: CDR1 SGHKS, CDR2 YYEKEE (reference sequence). The CDR3 is CASSLQGALRLDTQYF. In DNA, the CDR3 is TGTGCCAGCAGCCTACAGGGGGCGTTAAGGCTAGATACGCAGTATTTT. The full variable domain, its missing parts supplied by reference TRBV5-5 and TRBJ2-3, is DAGVTQSPTHLIKTRGQQVTLRCSPISGHKSVSWYQQVLGQGPQFIFQYYEKEERGRGNFPDRFSARQFPNYSSELNVNALLLGDSALYLCASSLQGALRLDTQYFGPGTRLTVL.

This chain links TRBV4-2 with TRBJ2-3; 7 bases map to TRBD2. CDR3 size: 16 residues. CDR1 is LGHNA and CDR2 is YNFKEQ in the germline V gene. V shed 2 bases and J 0 bases; nucleotides not matched to a gene: 5. CDR3 sequence: CASSQTYSGSTDTQYF. CDR3 nucleotides: TGTGCCAGCAGCCAAACTTATAGCGGGAGCACAGATACGCAGTATTTT.

The chain combines TRBV19 with TRBJ1-2, with 7 bases aligning to TRBD1. Germline V gives CDR1 LNHDA, CDR2 SQIVND (reference sequence). The CDR3 is made up of 15 amino acids. After removal of 2 bases from V and 0 bases from J, the junction contained 3 bases not matched to a gene. This CDR3 reads CASSIRTGTNYGYTF. For the CDR3, the DNA is TGTGCCAGTAGTATAAGGACAGGTACTAACTATGGCTACACCTTC. The full variable domain, its missing parts supplied by reference TRBV19 and TRBJ1-2, is DGGITQSPKYLFRKEGQNVTLSCEQNLNHDAMYWYRQDPGQGLRLIYYSQIVNDFQKGDIAEGYSVSREKKESFPLTVTSAQKNPTAFYLCASSIRTGTNYGYTFGSGTRLTVV.

Turning to this clone: Other nucleotide sequences in the sample specify the same CDR3. V and J are TRBV2 and TRBJ2-2; D ambiguous. The CDR3 is made up of 15 amino acids. V was cut by 0 bases and J by 0 bases, with 5 bases left in between. The germline V gene encodes CDR1 SNHLY and CDR2 FYNNEI. The CDR3: CASSEARTNTGELFF. CDR3 nucleotides: TGTGCCAGCAGTGAAGCGAGAACGAACACCGGGGAGCTGTTTTTT.

The V and J genes are TRBV3-1 (or the pseudogene TRBV3-2) and TRBJ1-5, with 9 positions matching TRBD1. CDR3 length equals 14 residues. With 1 base clipped from V and 5 bases from J, the junction kept 0 bases outside the gene matches. CDR1 is LGHDT, CDR2 YNNKEL, per germline (reference sequence). In DNA form, the CDR3 reads TGTGCCAGCAGCCAAGGGACAGGGGATCAGCCCCAGCATTTT. Residues: CASSQGTGDQPQHF.

This sequence joins TRBV5-1 and TRBJ1-6; 7 bases align to TRBD1. Germline assignment: CDR1 SGHRS and CDR2 YFSETQ. The ends lost 0 bases at V and 5 bases at J; junction bases unmatched: 8. This CDR3 region has 17 residues. The CDR3 DNA reads TGCGCCAGCAGCTTGGTCCCCCCGGGGACAGATAATTCACCCCTCCACTTT. Translation gives CASSLVPPGTDNSPLHF.

V is TRBV3-1 (or the pseudogene TRBV3-2) and J is TRBJ2-5; 10 bases map to TRBD1. Germline loops: CDR1 LGHDT, CDR2 YNNKEL (reference sequence). CDR3 length: 12 amino acids. The V segment lost 10 bases and the J segment 5 bases; nucleotides outside the gene matches: 4. The CDR3 sequence: CATTGGRETQYF. Here the CDR3 DNA reads TGTGCCACGACAGGGGGCAGGGAGACCCAGTACTTC.

V gene TRBV28 combines with J gene TRBJ1-5; D uncertain. CDR3 length equals 12 residues. Looked up from germline, CDR1 is MDHEN and CDR2 is SYDVKM. The V end lost 5 bases, the J end lost 2 bases, and 4 bases lay between the germline ends. CDR3 DNA: TGTGCCAGCAGTCGTGGCAATCAGCCCCAGCATTTT. Protein sequence: CASSRGNQPQHF.

This rearrangement joins TRBV4-1 to TRBJ2-5; 14 bases align to TRBD2. The V gene end was trimmed by 5 bases and the J gene end by 4 bases; junction bases not matched to a gene: 0. This CDR3 has 14 amino acids. CDR1 and CDR2 from the germline V gene are MGHRA and YSYEKL. The DNA for the CDR3 is TGCGCCAGCAGCGGACTAGCGGGAGGAGAGACCCAGTACTTC. This translates into CASSGLAGGETQYF.

The V call is TRBV6-1, the J call TRBJ2-5; 14 bases fit TRBD2. Trimming took 3 bases from V and 5 from J; bases not matched to a gene: 8. The germline V gene has CDR1 MNHNS and CDR2 SASEGT. The length of the CDR3 is 17 residues. The CDR3 coding sequence is TGTGCCAGCAGTGACACCGGGACTAGCGGGAGTGGTGAGACCCAGTACTTC. It yields the protein CASSDTGTSGSGETQYF.

The rearrangement joins TRBV5-5 to TRBJ2-7; the D gene is possibly TRBD1 (5 bases). Germline loops: CDR1 SGHKS, CDR2 YYEKEE (reference sequence). The CDR3 has 15 amino acids. V shed 0 bases and J shed 4 bases, with 14 bases lying between them. CDR3 sequence reads: CASSLVGRVDYEQYF. As DNA, the CDR3 is TGTGCCAGCAGCTTGGTAGGCAGGGTAGATTACGAGCAGTACTTC.

The CDR3 loop is CASSQEAVVYTF. For the CDR3, the DNA is TGTGCCAGCAGCCAAGAAGCCGTGGTCTACACCTTC. The V call is TRBV3-1 (or the pseudogene TRBV3-2), the J call TRBJ1-2; D ambiguous. Trimming pared 0 bases from V and 10 bases from J, leaving 9 bases between. The CDR3 length is 12 residues. CDR1 is LGHDT and CDR2 is YNNKEL in the germline V gene (reference sequence).

The J gene is TRBJ2-3, the V gene TRBV24-1; D possibly corresponds to TRBD1 (5 bases). The germline V and J ends were trimmed by 0 bases and 2 bases, with 11 bases remaining between them. This CDR3 comprises 16 residues. Germline CDR1 reads KGHDR; CDR2 reads SFDVKD. CDR3 amino acids: CATSDLSAGNTDTQYF. CDR3 DNA sequence: TGTGCCACCAGTGATTTGTCAGCAGGGAACACAGATACGCAGTATTTT.

The chain carries TRBV9 and TRBJ1-1, with TRBD1 identical over 11 bases. Germline CDR1 and CDR2: SGDLS and YYNGEE. With V trimmed by 4 bases and J by 0 bases, 5 bases remained unmatched. This CDR3 comprises 16 residues. The CDR3 DNA is TGTGCCAGCAGCCCAAGGGACAGGGGGGTGAACACTGAAGCTTTCTTT. This sequence encodes CASSPRDRGVNTEAFF.

The chain is built from TRBV5-4 and TRBJ2-4; D is undetermined. The V and J ends lost 2 bases and 0 bases respectively, with 6 bases between them. CDR1 and CDR2 (germline): SGHNT, YYREEE (reference sequence). This CDR3 contains 14 residues. The CDR3 protein is CASSFGGAKNIQYF. Written as DNA, the CDR3 is TGTGCCAGCAGCTTCGGCGGAGCCAAAAACATTCAGTACTTC.

The J gene is TRBJ2-7, the V gene TRBV4-1, with a weak D call TRBD1 (5 bases). Germline loops: CDR1 MGHRA, CDR2 YSYEKL. Trimming removed 4 bases from V and 3 bases from J, with 13 bases in between. The CDR3 length is 14 residues. The CDR3 sequence is CASSLGEQDYEQYF. Here the CDR3 DNA reads TGCGCCAGCAGCCTAGGCGAACAGGACTACGAGCAGTACTTC.

The J gene is TRBJ2-7, the V gene TRBV7-2; 9 bases agree with TRBD1. The CDR3 runs to 15 residues. The germline CDR1 and CDR2 sequences are SGHTA and FQGNSA. The trim removed 2 bases at V and 5 bases at J, leaving 7 bases unmatched. The CDR3 reads CASSLTGQGGDEQYF. The DNA of the CDR3 is TGTGCCAGCAGCTTAACGGGACAGGGCGGCGACGAGCAGTACTTC.

The J gene is TRBJ2-1, the V gene TRBV28; 10 positions agree with TRBD2. The CDR3 totals 16 residues. The germline CDR1 and CDR2 sequences are MDHEN and SYDVKM. J was trimmed by 2 bases and V by 1 base; bases with no gene match: 2. CDR3 DNA sequence: TGTGCCAGCAGTTTATTTAGCGGGGGGACCTACAATGAGCAGTTCTTC. Its protein is CASSLFSGGTYNEQFF.

V usage is TRBV4-3 and J usage is TRBJ1-2; tentative D call: TRBD1 (6 bases). Germline V gene data show CDR1 as LGHNA and CDR2 as YSLEER. The CDR3 spans 15 residues. The germline V and J ends were trimmed by 0 bases and 7 bases, with 15 bases remaining between them. The CDR3 DNA sequence: TGCGCCAGCAGCCAAGACCCCGTCCAGGGGTCTGGCTACACCTTC. It translates to CASSQDPVQGSGYTF.

This chain uses TRBV28 with TRBJ2-1; 13 bases are a match to TRBD2. The V segment lost 6 bases and the J segment 1 base; nucleotides outside the gene matches: 3. The CDR3 sequence is 16 residues long. The V gene's germline CDR1 is MDHEN and CDR2 SYDVKM. The CDR3 protein is CASRGLAGKSYNEQFF. CDR3 in DNA: TGTGCCAGCAGGGGACTAGCGGGAAAATCCTACAATGAGCAGTTCTTC.

The chain carries TRBV6-4 and TRBJ1-5; TRBD1 matches 9 bases. The CDR3 has 14 amino acids. Germline CDR1 is MRHNA and CDR2 is SNTAGT. With 5 bases clipped from V and 6 bases from J, the junction kept 5 bases outside the gene matches. The CDR3 nucleotides read TGTGCCAGCAGTACTACAGGGGGCGGTCAGCCCCAGCATTTT. Its translation is CASSTTGGGQPQHF.